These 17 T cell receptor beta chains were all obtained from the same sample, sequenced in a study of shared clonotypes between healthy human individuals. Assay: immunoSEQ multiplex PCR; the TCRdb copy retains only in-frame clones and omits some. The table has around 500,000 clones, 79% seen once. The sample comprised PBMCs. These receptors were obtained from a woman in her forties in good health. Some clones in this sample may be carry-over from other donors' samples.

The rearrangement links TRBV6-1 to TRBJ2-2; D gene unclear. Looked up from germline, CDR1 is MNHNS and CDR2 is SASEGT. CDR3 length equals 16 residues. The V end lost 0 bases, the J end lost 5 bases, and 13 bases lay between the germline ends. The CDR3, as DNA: TGTGCCAGCAGTGAAGCTCTTCTCCTCTCGACCGGGGAGCTGTTTTTT. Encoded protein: CASSEALLLSTGELFF.

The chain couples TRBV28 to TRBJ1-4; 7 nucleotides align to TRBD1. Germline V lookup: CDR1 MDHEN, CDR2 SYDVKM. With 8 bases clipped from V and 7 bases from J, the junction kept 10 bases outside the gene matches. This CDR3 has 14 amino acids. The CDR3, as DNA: TGTGCCAGCGGGTTGACAGGGTTAAGTGAAAAACTGTTTTTT. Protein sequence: CASGLTGLSEKLFF.

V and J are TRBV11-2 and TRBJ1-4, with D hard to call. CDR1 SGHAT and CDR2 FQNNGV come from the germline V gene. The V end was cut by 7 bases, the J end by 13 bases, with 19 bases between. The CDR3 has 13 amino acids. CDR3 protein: CASTSPRVGRLFF. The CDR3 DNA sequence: TGTGCCAGCACCAGCCCCCGAGTGGGGAGACTGTTTTTT. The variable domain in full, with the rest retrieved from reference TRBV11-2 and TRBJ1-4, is EAGVAQSPRYKIIEKRQSVAFWCNPISGHATLYWYQQILGQGPKLLIQFQNNGVVDDSQLPKDRFSAERLKGVDSTLKIQPAKLEDSAVYLCASTSPRVGRLFFGSGTQLSVL.

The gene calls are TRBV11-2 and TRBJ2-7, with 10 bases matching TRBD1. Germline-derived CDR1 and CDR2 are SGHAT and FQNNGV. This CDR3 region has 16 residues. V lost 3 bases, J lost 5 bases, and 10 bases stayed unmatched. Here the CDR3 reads CASSFRGQGKINEQYF. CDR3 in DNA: TGTGCCAGCAGCTTCCGGGGACAGGGGAAGATTAACGAGCAGTACTTC.

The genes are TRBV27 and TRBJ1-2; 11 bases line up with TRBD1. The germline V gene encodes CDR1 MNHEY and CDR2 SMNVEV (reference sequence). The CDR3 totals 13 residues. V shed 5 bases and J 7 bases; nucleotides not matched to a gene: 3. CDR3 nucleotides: TGTGCCAGCAGTCCAGGACAGGGGGCTGGCTACACCTTC. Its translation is CASSPGQGAGYTF.

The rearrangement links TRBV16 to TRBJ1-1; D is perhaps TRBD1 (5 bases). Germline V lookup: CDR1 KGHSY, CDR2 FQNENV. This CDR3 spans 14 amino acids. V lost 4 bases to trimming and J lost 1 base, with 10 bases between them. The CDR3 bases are TGTGCCAGCAGCCGAGCGGGGCAGAACACTGAAGCTTTCTTT. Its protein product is CASSRAGQNTEAFF.

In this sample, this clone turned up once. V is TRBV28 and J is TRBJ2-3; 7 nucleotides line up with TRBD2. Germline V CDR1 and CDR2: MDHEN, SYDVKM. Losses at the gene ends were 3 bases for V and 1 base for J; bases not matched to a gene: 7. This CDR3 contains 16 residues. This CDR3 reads CASSFPGTMGTDTQYF. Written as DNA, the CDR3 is TGTGCCAGCAGTTTCCCCGGGACTATGGGCACAGATACGCAGTATTTT.

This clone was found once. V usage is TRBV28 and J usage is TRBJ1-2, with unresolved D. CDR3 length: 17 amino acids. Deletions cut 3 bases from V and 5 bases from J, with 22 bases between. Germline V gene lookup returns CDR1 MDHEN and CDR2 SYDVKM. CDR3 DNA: TGTGCCAGCAGTTTGGGCGTTCCCCCAAACCCCTTATATGGCTACACCTTC. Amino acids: CASSLGVPPNPLYGYTF.

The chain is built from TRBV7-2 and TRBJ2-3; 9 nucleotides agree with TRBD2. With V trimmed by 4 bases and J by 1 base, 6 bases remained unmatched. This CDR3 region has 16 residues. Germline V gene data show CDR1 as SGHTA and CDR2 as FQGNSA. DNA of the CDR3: TGTGCCAGCAGCTCTAAGACTAGCGGACGCACAGATACGCAGTATTTT. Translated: CASSSKTSGRTDTQYF.

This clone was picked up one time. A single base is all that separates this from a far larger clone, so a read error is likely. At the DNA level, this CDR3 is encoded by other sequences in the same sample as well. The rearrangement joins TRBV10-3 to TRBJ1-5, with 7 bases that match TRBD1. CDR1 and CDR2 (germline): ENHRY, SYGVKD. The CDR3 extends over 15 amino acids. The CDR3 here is CASSGQTGHSQPQHF. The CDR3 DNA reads TGTGCCAGCAGTGGGCAGACAGGGCATAGTCAGCCTCAGCATTTT.

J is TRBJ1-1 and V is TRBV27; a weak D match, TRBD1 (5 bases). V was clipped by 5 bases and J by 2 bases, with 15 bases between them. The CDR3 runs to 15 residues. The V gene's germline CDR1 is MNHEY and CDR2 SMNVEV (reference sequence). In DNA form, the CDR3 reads TGTGCCAGCAGTCCCTTGACGGGGGAAAACACTGAAGCTTTCTTT. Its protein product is CASSPLTGENTEAFF.

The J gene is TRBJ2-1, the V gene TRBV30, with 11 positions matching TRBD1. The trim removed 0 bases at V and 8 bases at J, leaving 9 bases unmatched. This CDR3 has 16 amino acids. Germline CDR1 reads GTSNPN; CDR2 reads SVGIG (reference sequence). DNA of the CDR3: TGTGCCTGGAGTGTACTCGGACAGGGGGCTTTATATGAGCAGTTCTTC. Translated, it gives CAWSVLGQGALYEQFF.

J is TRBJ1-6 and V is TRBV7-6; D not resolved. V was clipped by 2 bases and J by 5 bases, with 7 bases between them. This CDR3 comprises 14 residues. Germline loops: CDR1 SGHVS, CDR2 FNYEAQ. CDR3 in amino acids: CASSLRMDNSPLHF. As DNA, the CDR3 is TGTGCCAGCAGCTTACGGATGGATAATTCACCCCTCCACTTT.

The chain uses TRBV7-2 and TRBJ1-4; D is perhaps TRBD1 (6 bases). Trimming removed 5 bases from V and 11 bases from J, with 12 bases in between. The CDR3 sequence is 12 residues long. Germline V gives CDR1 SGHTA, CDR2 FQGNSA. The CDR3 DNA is TGTGCCAGCAGCCCTAGGGGGATTAAACTGTTTTTT. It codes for CASSPRGIKLFF.

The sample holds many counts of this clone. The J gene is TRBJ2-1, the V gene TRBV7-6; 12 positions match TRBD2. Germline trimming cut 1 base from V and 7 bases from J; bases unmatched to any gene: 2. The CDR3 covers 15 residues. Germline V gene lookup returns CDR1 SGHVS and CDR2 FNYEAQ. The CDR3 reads CASSLGTSGVNEQFF. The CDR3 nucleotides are TGTGCCAGCAGCTTAGGGACTAGCGGGGTTAATGAGCAGTTCTTC. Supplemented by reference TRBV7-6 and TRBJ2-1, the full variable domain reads GAGVSQSPRYKVTKRGQDVALRCDPISGHVSLYWYRQALGQGPEFLTYFNYEAQQDKSGLPNDRFSAERPEGSISTLTIQRTEQRDSAMYRCASSLGTSGVNEQFFGPGTRLTVL.

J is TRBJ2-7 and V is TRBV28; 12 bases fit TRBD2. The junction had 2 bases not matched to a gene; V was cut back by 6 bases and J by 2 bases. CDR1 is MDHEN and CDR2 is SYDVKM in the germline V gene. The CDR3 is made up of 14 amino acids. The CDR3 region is CASRLAGGTYEQYF. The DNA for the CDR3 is TGTGCCAGCAGGCTAGCGGGAGGGACCTACGAGCAGTACTTC.

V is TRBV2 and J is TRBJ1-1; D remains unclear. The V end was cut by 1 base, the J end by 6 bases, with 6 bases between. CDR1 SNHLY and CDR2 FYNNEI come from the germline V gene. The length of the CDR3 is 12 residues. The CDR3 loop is CASSEDIAEAFF. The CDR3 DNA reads TGTGCCAGCAGTGAAGACATCGCTGAAGCTTTCTTT.